Each of the 27 T cell receptor beta chains below was sequenced from the same sample in a study of regulatory T cells in long-lasting Graves disease. Assembly of TCR beta libraries relied on iRepertoire HTBI primers together with Arm-PCR of CDR3 regions. TCRdb independently ran MiXCR on the multiplex PCR reads; one entry per CDR3 protein. The sample contains 350,000 to 450,000 distinct CDR3 sequences, 16% of which appear only once. Stated time point: newly diagnosed GD, antithyroid drugs for less than 3 months. Extracted PBMC RNA gave rise to the TCR library. This same sample was also taken into another study, of T cells in Graves' hyperthyroidism and ophthalmopathy.

The source was peripheral blood mononuclear cells (PBMCs), collected at new diagnosis, from a patient treated with antithyroid drugs. The receptors were gathered from a man in his forties with Graves disease.

As to this clonotype: A single base separates this from a much larger clone, so it may be a read error. The chain is built from TRBV5-1 and TRBJ1-4; no reliable D call. Germline values: CDR1 SGHRS, CDR2 YFSETQ. This CDR3 comprises 15 residues. CDR3 amino acids: CASGLAVSTNEKLFF. The CDR3 bases are TGCGCCAGCGGCTTGGCCGTTTCGACTAATGAAAAACTGTTTTTT. The full variable domain, rest sourced from reference TRBV5-1 and TRBJ1-4, is KAGVTQTPRYLIKTRGQQVTLSCSPISGHRSVSWYQQTPGQGLQFLFEYFSETQRNKGNFPGRFSGRQFSNSRSEMNVSTLELGDSALYLCASGLAVSTNEKLFFGSGTQLSVL.

Many counts were recorded for this clonotype. The chain recombines TRBV9 with TRBJ2-3; 9 bases agree with TRBD1. Germline V lookup: CDR1 SGDLS, CDR2 YYNGEE. The CDR3 is 18 amino acids. J gave up 4 bases and V 0 bases, and 12 bases lay outside the gene matches. The CDR3 DNA sequence: TGTGCCAGCAGCGTAGTTGGAGACCCGGGACAGGGATCAGATACGCAGTATTTT. This codes for CASSVVGDPGQGSDTQYF.

This clonotype was observed at least ten times. The chain carries TRBV5-1 and TRBJ2-7; D may be TRBD1 (5 bases). V was trimmed by 0 bases and J by 2 bases, leaving 12 bases between them. Germline loops: CDR1 SGHRS, CDR2 YFSETQ. This CDR3 has 15 amino acids. CDR3 loop: CASSLGAGIPYEQYF. The CDR3 nucleotides are TGCGCCAGCAGCTTGGGTGCAGGGATCCCCTACGAGCAGTACTTC.

This clonotype was picked up many times. The V call is TRBV9, the J call TRBJ1-1, with unresolved D. The CDR3 is made up of 14 amino acids. Germline V gene data show CDR1 as SGDLS and CDR2 as YYNGEE. The V gene lost 2 bases and the J gene lost 1 base, with 9 bases spanning the gap. The CDR3 nucleotides read TGTGCCAGCAGCGTCGGGAACTCGAACACTGAAGCTTTCTTT. It specifies CASSVGNSNTEAFF. The complete variable domain, with remaining parts taken from reference TRBV9 and TRBJ1-1, reads DSGVTQTPKHLITATGQRVTLRCSPRSGDLSVYWYQQSLDQGLQFLIQYYNGEERAKGNILERFSAQQFPDLHSELNLSSLELGDSALYFCASSVGNSNTEAFFGQGTRLTVV.

The table lists this clonotype with many counts. This chain uses TRBV7-9 with TRBJ2-5; possible D gene TRBD1, 6 bases. Germline V gives CDR1 SEHNR, CDR2 FQNEAQ (reference sequence). Trimming took 5 bases from V and 3 from J, leaving 10 bases between them. CDR3 length: 13 residues. This chain's CDR3 is CASSRGHEETQYF. The CDR3 coding sequence is TGTGCCAGCAGCCGGGGACATGAAGAGACCCAGTACTTC.

The sample holds many counts of this clonotype. Compared with germline, one end of the junction differs, possibly owing to a read error. The chain recombines TRBV5-1 with TRBJ1-5; 10 bases agree with TRBD1. This CDR3 has 17 residues. CDR1 is SGHRS, CDR2 YFSETQ, per germline. Here the CDR3 DNA reads TGTGCCAGCAGCTTGGCTGGAGGACAGGGGGTTAATCAGCCCCAGCATTTT. Translated: CASSLAGGQGVNQPQHF.

This clonotype was counted ten times or more. The chain employs TRBV28 and TRBJ2-1; no reliable D call. There are 11 residues in the CDR3. The germline CDR1 and CDR2 sequences are MDHEN and SYDVKM. V lost 7 bases to trimming and J lost 5 bases, with 6 bases between them. CDR3 in DNA: TGTGCCAGCACTCGGAACAATGAGCAGTTCTTC. The encoded protein is CASTRNNEQFF.

This clonotype was recorded many times. The rearrangement links TRBV6-2 or TRBV6-3 to TRBJ2-7, with D unresolved. This CDR3 has 14 amino acids. Trimming stripped 5 bases from V and 5 bases from J, with 16 bases between. CDR1 MNHEY and CDR2 SVGEGT come from the germline V gene. CDR3 region: CASSPRVRWHEQYF. The CDR3 DNA follows: TGTGCCAGCAGTCCCCGTGTGAGATGGCACGAGCAGTACTTC.

This clonotype was observed many times. V usage is TRBV18 and J usage is TRBJ2-1, with 15 bases fitting TRBD2. V trimming: 4 bases; J trimming: 9 bases; junction bases outside the gene matches: 7. This CDR3 region has 16 residues. Per the germline V gene, CDR1 is KGHSH and CDR2 is LQKENI. In DNA form, the CDR3 reads TGTGCCAGCTCACGCGGACTAGCGGGGGGGCGCGGTGAGCAGTTCTTC. As protein: CASSRGLAGGRGEQFF.

The chain has TRBV19 and TRBJ2-3; D gene uncertain. The CDR3 is 14 amino acids. From germline, CDR1 is LNHDA and CDR2 SQIVND (reference sequence). With 4 bases removed from V and 2 bases from J, the gap between germline ends came to 10 bases. The CDR3 sequence is CASSKRTYTDTQYF. CDR3 in DNA: TGTGCCAGTAGTAAACGGACCTACACAGATACGCAGTATTTT.

This clonotype was picked up a small number of times. The chain joins TRBV19 to TRBJ2-3; 8 bases map to TRBD1. The germline CDR1 and CDR2 sequences are LNHDA and SQIVND (reference sequence). Trimming cost V 9 bases and J 4 bases; bases outside gene matches: 9. This CDR3 is 14 amino acids long. In DNA, the CDR3 is TGTGCCAGCCGGGACAGGCTTAATGCAGATACGCAGTATTTT. Translating it yields CASRDRLNADTQYF. The entire variable domain, with the rest obtained from reference TRBV19 and TRBJ2-3, is as follows: DGGITQSPKYLFRKEGQNVTLSCEQNLNHDAMYWYRQDPGQGLRLIYYSQIVNDFQKGDIAEGYSVSREKKESFPLTVTSAQKNPTAFYLCASRDRLNADTQYFGPGTRLTVL.

This clonotype has at least ten counts. J is TRBJ2-7 and V is TRBV12-3 or TRBV12-4, with D uncertain. The CDR3 has 15 amino acids. V dropped 5 bases and J dropped 2 bases, with 16 bases sitting between them. The CDR3 nucleotides read TGTGCCAGCAGTCCCTTTAACCGACGGGCCTACGAGCAGTACTTC. It specifies CASSPFNRRAYEQYF.

This clonotype was counted at least ten times. The chain links TRBV20-1 to TRBJ2-7; D uncertain. The CDR3 has 14 residues. Germline loops: CDR1 DFQATT, CDR2 SNEGSKA (reference sequence). The germline V and J ends were trimmed by 2 bases and 7 bases, with 18 bases remaining between them. The CDR3 DNA is TGCAGTGCTAGAACCCCCAGAGTACTCCCGGAGCAGTACTTC. It is translated as CSARTPRVLPEQYF.

This clonotype has only one observation. A much larger clone lies a single base off, so this may be a read error. The chain combines TRBV5-1 with TRBJ2-2, with D possibly matching TRBD2 (6 bases). The CDR3 runs to 13 residues. CDR1 and CDR2 from the germline V gene are SGHRS and YFSETQ. The CDR3 region is CASSLATTGGLFF. DNA of the CDR3: TGCGCCAGCAGCTTGGCCACCACCGGGGGGCTGTTTTTT.

Many counts were recorded for this clonotype. V gene TRBV28 combines with J gene TRBJ2-1; 8 bases are a match to TRBD1. Germline V lookup: CDR1 MDHEN, CDR2 SYDVKM. This CDR3 contains 13 residues. With 6 bases clipped from V and 2 bases from J, the junction kept 0 bases outside the gene matches. The chain's CDR3 is CASRQGAYNEQFF. The CDR3 coding sequence is TGTGCCAGCAGACAGGGGGCCTACAATGAGCAGTTCTTC.

CDR3 DNA: TGTGCCAGCAGCGGAATCGGGGGGGGGGTTGTGCTGTTTTTT. This codes for CASSGIGGGVVLFF. The chain employs TRBV7-2 and TRBJ2-2; TRBD2 agrees at 8 bases. CDR1 and CDR2 (germline): SGHTA, FQGNSA. The CDR3 is 14 amino acids. After removal of 5 bases from V and 13 bases from J, the junction contained 12 bases not matched to a gene.

This chain uses TRBV30 with TRBJ1-3, with D hard to call. Trimming cost V 2 bases and J 5 bases, with 16 bases left between them. The CDR3 totals 15 residues. Germline V lookup: CDR1 GTSNPN, CDR2 SVGIG (reference sequence). This chain's CDR3 is CAWSLRFWGRNTIYF. CDR3 nucleotides: TGTGCCTGGAGTCTTCGATTTTGGGGAAGAAACACCATATATTTT.

This clonotype was observed a handful of times. The chain couples TRBV4-2 to TRBJ1-4; perhaps TRBD1 as D (5 bases). Germline-derived CDR1 and CDR2 are LGHNA and YNFKEQ. The CDR3 contains 14 residues. Trimming took 3 bases from V and 8 from J, leaving 13 bases between them. Here the CDR3 reads CASSQGLIREKLFF. The DNA for the CDR3 is TGTGCCAGCAGCCAGGGACTCATCCGGGAAAAACTGTTTTTT.

This clonotype was counted at least ten times. The rearrangement links TRBV12-3 or TRBV12-4 to TRBJ2-3; D may match TRBD1 or TRBD2 (5 bases each). The CDR3 sequence is 14 residues long. V lost 5 bases, J lost 0 bases, and 9 bases lay in between. In nucleotides, the CDR3 is TGTGCCAGCAGTCCGGGGCTTAGCACAGATACGCAGTATTTT. It yields the protein CASSPGLSTDTQYF.

This clonotype was detected many times. This chain uses TRBV7-2 with TRBJ2-3, with 8 bases fitting TRBD2. This CDR3 has 17 amino acids. V trimming: 1 base; J trimming: 2 bases; junction bases outside the gene matches: 8. Germline loops: CDR1 SGHTA, CDR2 FQGNSA. The CDR3 sequence: CASSLGRGGLPTDTQYF. The CDR3 DNA reads as TGTGCCAGCAGCTTAGGTCGGGGGGGATTACCCACAGATACGCAGTATTTT.

This clonotype was counted at least ten times. The chain has TRBV18 and TRBJ1-4; D is perhaps TRBD1 (5 bases). The CDR3 loop spans 14 amino acids. Germline CDR1 KGHSH, CDR2 LQKENI. Trimming left V 4 bases short and J 7 bases short, with 13 bases between. The CDR3 region is CASSLEFTGEKLFF. The CDR3 nucleotides are TGTGCCAGCTCACTTGAATTTACAGGTGAAAAACTGTTTTTT.

To note about this clonotype: Since the CDR3 does not end with the conserved phenylalanine or tryptophan, this likely comes from a read error. The chain is built from TRBV5-1 and TRBJ1-5; a weak D match, TRBD1 (5 bases). Germline V gene sequence: CDR1 SGHRS, CDR2 YFSETQ. CDR3 length equals 15 residues. Between the trimmed V and J ends, which lost 4 bases and 6 bases, there was a span of 17 bases. This chain's CDR3 is CASSPGDGGGQPQHI. CDR3 DNA: TGCGCCAGCAGCCCCGGGGATGGGGGGGGTCAGCCCCAGCATATT.

In its sample, this clonotype was seen a few times. A read error is possible here, since a much larger clone lies one base away. This sequence joins TRBV5-1 and TRBJ1-1; D is possibly TRBD1 (6 bases). CDR1 and CDR2 from the germline V gene are SGHRS and YFSETQ. The germline V and J ends were trimmed by 3 bases and 10 bases, with 16 bases remaining between them. The CDR3 is 13 residues long. The CDR3 bases are TGCGCCAGCAGCTCCTGGCGCAGGGGTACAGCTTTCTTT. It yields the protein CASSSWRRGTAFF.

This clonotype was seen many times. The chain is built from TRBV15 and TRBJ2-7; D gene unclear. V lost 2 bases to trimming and J lost 4 bases, with 15 bases between them. CDR3 size: 15 residues. From germline, CDR1 is LNHNV and CDR2 YYDKDF (reference sequence). The CDR3 protein is CATSRPDGAGYEQYF. CDR3 sequence (DNA): TGTGCCACCAGCAGACCGGACGGAGCTGGGTACGAGCAGTACTTC.

This clonotype has just a few counts. The rearrangement links TRBV20-1 to TRBJ2-2; D possibly corresponds to TRBD1 (6 bases). The CDR3 is 16 residues long. V was cut by 0 bases and J by 4 bases, with 15 bases left in between. Germline lookup yields CDR1 DFQATT and CDR2 SNEGSKA (reference sequence). Written as DNA, the CDR3 is TGCAGTGCTAGAGATCCGACAGGCACCTCCACCGGGGAGCTGTTTTTT. Translation gives CSARDPTGTSTGELFF.

This clonotype was counted many times. This chain links TRBV6-1 with TRBJ2-3, with TRBD2 as a possible D gene (7 bases). CDR1 is MNHNS and CDR2 is SASEGT in the germline V gene. Trimming pared 6 bases from V and 3 bases from J, leaving 16 bases between. This CDR3 is built from 15 residues. The CDR3 nucleotides read TGTGCCAGCAGCTCCTGGGGGGGCAGTACAGATACGCAGTATTTT. Translating gives CASSSWGGSTDTQYF.

At least ten counts were recorded for this clonotype. This chain joins TRBV28 and TRBJ2-1, with no clear D. Germline-derived CDR1 and CDR2 are MDHEN and SYDVKM. The CDR3 runs 13 residues. The V and J ends lost 7 bases and 3 bases respectively, with 10 bases between them. This CDR3 is CASKEQIYNEQFF. The DNA for the CDR3 is TGTGCCAGCAAGGAGCAGATCTACAATGAGCAGTTCTTC.